The 27 T cell receptor beta chains presented below share a single source sample, sequenced in a study of blood T cell repertoires in COVID-19. TCRdb's table, derived via immunoSEQ multiplex PCR, lists solely in-frame clones and lacks some. The sample gives about 160,000 clones, 90% of which show up once; roughly a sixth is in the top ten. The sample comprised peripheral blood. The receptors were gathered from a man aged 60 to 69 with active or convalescent COVID-19.

The chain combines TRBV19 with TRBJ1-5; 7 bases agree with TRBD1. This CDR3 is 18 amino acids long. Germline-derived CDR1 and CDR2 are LNHDA and SQIVND (reference sequence). Germline trimming cut 4 bases from V and 3 bases from J; bases unmatched to any gene: 15. The DNA for the CDR3 is TGTGCCAGTAGTACCTTAGCAACGGACAGGTCTTACAATCAGCCCCAGCATTTT. This gives the protein CASSTLATDRSYNQPQHF.

The table lists this clone with a few counts. The chain couples TRBV2 to TRBJ1-2; 10 nucleotides match TRBD1. The CDR3 is 16 residues long. Germline loops: CDR1 SNHLY, CDR2 FYNNEI. The V gene end was trimmed by 5 bases and the J gene end by 5 bases; junction bases not matched to a gene: 11. CDR3 in amino acids: CASSLIRQGALYGYTF. The CDR3, as DNA: TGTGCCAGCAGTTTAATCCGACAGGGGGCCCTATATGGCTACACCTTC.

The gene calls are TRBV5-8 and TRBJ1-2, with D perhaps matching TRBD1 (5 bases). V lost 0 bases and J 8 bases, leaving 11 bases between the germline ends. The CDR3 spans 13 residues. CDR1 is SGHTS, CDR2 YDEGEE, per germline. The CDR3 is CASSLVAGRGYTF. DNA of the CDR3: TGTGCCAGCAGCTTGGTGGCAGGGCGCGGCTACACCTTC.

V is TRBV5-1 and J is TRBJ2-3; 9 positions agree with TRBD2. The CDR3 is 15 residues long. Losses at the gene ends were 4 bases for V and 2 bases for J; bases not matched to a gene: 5. The germline CDR1 and CDR2 sequences are SGHRS and YFSETQ. CDR3 region: CASSSSSGVTDTQYF. The DNA for the CDR3 is TGCGCCAGCAGCAGTTCTAGCGGGGTCACAGATACGCAGTATTTT.

The rearrangement joins TRBV14 to TRBJ1-2; D ambiguous. The germline V gene encodes CDR1 SGHDN and CDR2 FVKESK. V was cut by 0 bases and J by 4 bases, with 6 bases left in between. The CDR3 extends over 13 amino acids. The CDR3 DNA reads as TGTGCCAGCAGCCAAGATACATCCTATGGCTACACCTTC. Residues: CASSQDTSYGYTF.

Only a few counts were recorded for this clone. The gene calls are TRBV3-1 (or the pseudogene TRBV3-2) and TRBJ1-5; TRBD1 might be the D (5 bases). Deletions cut 3 bases from V and 3 bases from J, with 9 bases between. CDR1 LGHDT and CDR2 YNNKEL come from the germline V gene (reference sequence). The CDR3 has 14 amino acids. The CDR3 loop is CASSHNGHNQPQHF. CDR3 nucleotides: TGTGCCAGCAGCCATAACGGACACAATCAGCCCCAGCATTTT.

This clone is a singleton in its sample. The chain uses TRBV12-2 and TRBJ2-3; the table's D call, TRBD2, was not checked against the DNA. TRBV12-2 is a recognized pseudogene. The CDR3 length is 13 residues. This CDR3 is CASRLRFTDTQYF. The CDR3 nucleotides are TGTGCAAGTCGCTTGCGATTCACAGATACGCAGTATTTT.

This clone has a handful of counts. The chain is built from TRBV12-5 and TRBJ2-1, with a possible D match to TRBD2 (6 bases). Germline V lookup: CDR1 LGHNT, CDR2 FRNRAP. Trimming took off 9 bases at V and 9 bases at J, with 9 bases between the two ends. CDR3 length: 10 residues. CDR3: CARRGGEQFF. The CDR3 nucleotides are TGTGCTAGGCGGGGAGGTGAGCAGTTCTTC. The entire variable domain, with the rest obtained from reference TRBV12-5 and TRBJ2-1, is as follows: DARVTQTPRHKVTEMGQEVTMRCQPILGHNTVFWYRQTMMQGLELLAYFRNRAPLDDSGMPKDRFSAEMPDATLATLKIQPSEPRDSAVYFCARRGGEQFFGPGTRLTVL.

The CDR3 spells CASSFRIGSGRADTQYF. The CDR3, as DNA: TGCGCCAGCAGCTTTCGAATAGGTAGCGGGAGGGCAGATACGCAGTATTTT. The chain links TRBV5-1 to TRBJ2-3, with TRBD2 identical over 11 bases. V dropped 2 bases and J dropped 4; count of bases not matched to a gene: 9. The V gene's germline CDR1 is SGHRS and CDR2 YFSETQ. The CDR3 totals 17 residues.

This chain uses TRBV6-1 with TRBJ1-2, with TRBD1 as a possible D gene (5 bases). The CDR3 contains 13 residues. The V gene's germline CDR1 is MNHNS and CDR2 SASEGT. V lost 3 bases to trimming and J lost 4 bases, with 9 bases between them. The CDR3 loop reads CASSDRRGYGYTF. CDR3 sequence (DNA): TGTGCCAGCAGTGATAGGAGGGGCTATGGCTACACCTTC.

This CDR3 is CASSAGPTRSNEQFF. CDR3 nucleotide sequence: TGCGCCAGCAGCGCAGGACCCACTAGATCCAATGAGCAGTTCTTC. The V and J genes are TRBV5-1 and TRBJ2-1, with D tentatively TRBD2 (5 bases). The CDR3 extends over 15 amino acids. Trimming shortened V by 4 bases and J by 6 bases, and 17 bases separated the two germline ends. The germline V gene has CDR1 SGHRS and CDR2 YFSETQ.

This clone was detected only once. The gene calls are TRBV6-4 and TRBJ2-7, with 11 nucleotides matching TRBD2. The junction had 16 bases not matched to a gene; V was cut back by 2 bases and J by 4 bases. The CDR3 is 19 residues long. CDR1 is MRHNA, CDR2 SNTAGT, per germline. CDR3 sequence: CASSDHPHSTSGSSYEQYF. Here the CDR3 DNA reads TGTGCCAGCAGTGACCACCCGCACTCTACTAGCGGGAGCTCGTACGAGCAGTACTTC.

The CDR3 is CASGLVLVQDTQYF. The CDR3 DNA is TGTGCTAGTGGTTTGGTGCTAGTGCAAGATACGCAGTATTTT. V is TRBV12-5 and J is TRBJ2-3; no definite D call. Germline CDR1 and CDR2: LGHNT and FRNRAP. V gave up 0 bases and J gave up 5 bases, with 9 bases separating them. The CDR3 spans 14 residues.

The rearrangement joins TRBV4-2 to TRBJ1-3; 7 nucleotides line up with TRBD1. Trimming cost V 0 bases and J 3 bases; bases outside gene matches: 8. There are 17 residues in the CDR3. From germline, CDR1 is LGHNA and CDR2 YNFKEQ. The CDR3 loop reads CASSQEGGPGIGNTIYF. DNA for the CDR3: TGTGCCAGCAGCCAAGAAGGGGGCCCAGGGATTGGAAACACCATATATTTT.

The rearrangement uses TRBV2 and TRBJ1-1; D is possibly TRBD1 (6 bases). The V gene lost 6 bases and the J gene lost 2 bases, with 13 bases spanning the gap. The CDR3 totals 14 residues. Germline V gene data show CDR1 as SNHLY and CDR2 as FYNNEI. CDR3 in amino acids: CASREDSVNTEAFF. CDR3 coding DNA: TGTGCCAGCAGGGAGGACAGTGTAAACACTGAAGCTTTCTTT.

This chain uses TRBV19 with TRBJ1-3; maybe TRBD1 (5 bases). Germline CDR1 reads LNHDA; CDR2 reads SQIVND (reference sequence). Trimming pared 7 bases from V and 0 bases from J, leaving 31 bases between. CDR3 length: 21 amino acids. The CDR3 is CASKGLSRDFHKGDSGNTIYF. CDR3 DNA: TGTGCCAGTAAGGGGTTGAGTCGGGACTTCCATAAAGGGGACTCTGGAAACACCATATATTTT.

The chain has TRBV5-8 and TRBJ2-1; D is perhaps TRBD1 (6 bases). Germline assignment: CDR1 SGHTS and CDR2 YDEGEE. V dropped 1 base and J dropped 4 bases, with 9 bases sitting between them. This CDR3 has 14 amino acids. The CDR3 region is CASSLQGIYNEQFF. The CDR3 DNA follows: TGTGCCAGCAGCTTGCAGGGGATATACAATGAGCAGTTCTTC.

This clone has only one observation. This rearrangement joins TRBV28 to TRBJ1-6; D is perhaps TRBD1 (6 bases). This CDR3 spans 14 amino acids. Trimming cost V 8 bases and J 1 base, with 9 bases left between them. Germline V gene data show CDR1 as MDHEN and CDR2 as SYDVKM. CDR3 residues: CASSGVSYNSPLHF. Here the CDR3 DNA reads TGTGCCAGCTCAGGGGTATCCTATAATTCACCCCTCCACTTT.

Comment on this clone: A junction boundary mismatches the germline segment, possibly from a read error. The chain employs TRBV7-2 and TRBJ2-6, with 8 bases that match TRBD1. Per the germline V gene, CDR1 is SGHTA and CDR2 is FQGNSA. This CDR3 region has 17 residues. DNA for the CDR3: TGTGCCAGCAGCCTAGCTCGGACAGGGCGGGGGGCCAACGTCCTGACTTTC. This sequence encodes CASSLARTGRGANVLTF.

This sequence joins TRBV3-1 (or the pseudogene TRBV3-2) and TRBJ1-1; 7 nucleotides match TRBD1. The CDR3 contains 15 residues. V dropped 3 bases and J dropped 0; count of bases not matched to a gene: 4. The germline V gene encodes CDR1 LGHDT and CDR2 YNNKEL (reference sequence). CDR3 sequence reads: CASSQGQNMNTEAFF. In nucleotides, the CDR3 is TGTGCCAGCAGCCAGGGACAGAACATGAACACTGAAGCTTTCTTT.

The genes are TRBV6-5 and TRBJ2-7; 9 bases line up with TRBD1. This CDR3 contains 15 residues. CDR1 MNHEY and CDR2 SVGAGI come from the germline V gene. V shed 6 bases, J shed 7 bases, and the junction held 13 bases outside the gene matches. CDR3 coding DNA: TGTGCCAGCAGGGGAGACACAGGGGGCGCTAGGGAGCAGTACTTC. As protein: CASRGDTGGAREQYF.

The DNA of the CDR3 is TGTGCCATCAGTGAGGTCCGACAGGGAGGAGGTGAAAAACTGTTTTTT. Its translation is CAISEVRQGGGEKLFF. The chain uses TRBV10-3 and TRBJ1-4, with 7 bases identical to TRBD1. This CDR3 contains 16 residues. CDR1 is ENHRY, CDR2 SYGVKD, per germline. V lost 2 bases, J lost 7 bases, and 10 bases stayed unmatched.

The V gene is TRBV3-1 (or the pseudogene TRBV3-2), the J gene TRBJ1-6, with D uncertain. Trimming stripped 0 bases from V and 9 bases from J, with 9 bases between. This CDR3 is built from 14 residues. Germline-derived CDR1 and CDR2 are LGHDT and YNNKEL (reference sequence). CDR3 sequence reads: CASSQDIVVSPLHF. As DNA, the CDR3 is TGTGCCAGCAGCCAAGATATAGTTGTTTCACCCCTCCACTTT.

The chain joins TRBV19 to TRBJ1-1, with D perhaps TRBD1 (5 bases). In germline, CDR1 is LNHDA, CDR2 SQIVND (reference sequence). This CDR3 comprises 17 residues. V was trimmed by 2 bases and J by 0 bases, leaving 16 bases between them. The chain's CDR3 is CASSINWGGSMNTEAFF. CDR3 sequence (DNA): TGTGCCAGTAGTATAAATTGGGGGGGAAGCATGAACACTGAAGCTTTCTTT. Supplemented by reference TRBV19 and TRBJ1-1, the full variable domain reads DGGITQSPKYLFRKEGQNVTLSCEQNLNHDAMYWYRQDPGQGLRLIYYSQIVNDFQKGDIAEGYSVSREKKESFPLTVTSAQKNPTAFYLCASSINWGGSMNTEAFFGQGTRLTVV.

V and J are TRBV6-6 and TRBJ2-1, with 8 nucleotides matching TRBD2. Germline CDR1 is MNHNY and CDR2 is SVGAGI (reference sequence). The CDR3 totals 15 residues. J gave up 4 bases and V 4 bases, and 6 bases lay outside the gene matches. CDR3 DNA sequence: TGTGCCAGCAGTTCCGGGGGGGCCGAGTACAATGAGCAGTTCTTC. Translated: CASSSGGAEYNEQFF.

This clone was picked up a small number of times. The CDR3 bases are TGTGCCAGTAGTAATAGTGGAGGGACGGGAGGCTACACCTTC. It translates to CASSNSGGTGGYTF. V gene TRBV19 combines with J gene TRBJ1-2; perhaps TRBD1 as D (5 bases). V lost 4 bases and J lost 8, with 17 bases in between. This CDR3 spans 14 amino acids. Germline values: CDR1 LNHDA, CDR2 SQIVND (reference sequence).

The chain joins TRBV18 to TRBJ2-3, with a possible D match to TRBD1 (6 bases). The CDR3 is made up of 14 amino acids. Looked up from germline, CDR1 is KGHSH and CDR2 is LQKENI. Trimming removed 8 bases from V and 0 bases from J, with 12 bases in between. The CDR3 reads CASRDTVSTDTQYF. CDR3 coding DNA: TGTGCCAGCCGGGACACGGTGAGCACAGATACGCAGTATTTT.